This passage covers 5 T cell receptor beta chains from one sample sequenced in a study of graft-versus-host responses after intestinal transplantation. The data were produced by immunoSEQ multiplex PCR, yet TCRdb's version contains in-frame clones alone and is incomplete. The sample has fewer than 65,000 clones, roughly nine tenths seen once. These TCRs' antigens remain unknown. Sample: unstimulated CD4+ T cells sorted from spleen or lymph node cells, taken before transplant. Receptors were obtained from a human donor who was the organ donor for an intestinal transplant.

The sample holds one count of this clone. The CDR3 spells CASSLGSPNGLTQYF. As DNA, the CDR3 is TGTGCCAGCAGCTTGGGCAGTCCCAACGGTTTGACCCAGTACTTC. V is TRBV7-9 and J is TRBJ2-5; D unresolved. Germline-derived CDR1 and CDR2 are SEHNR and FQNEAQ (reference sequence). The CDR3 spans 15 residues. V lost 3 bases, J lost 7 bases, and 18 bases lay in between.

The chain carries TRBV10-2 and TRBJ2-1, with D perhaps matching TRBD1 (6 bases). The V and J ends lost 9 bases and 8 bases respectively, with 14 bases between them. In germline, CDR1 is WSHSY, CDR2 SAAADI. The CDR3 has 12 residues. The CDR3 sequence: CARRKQGDEQFF. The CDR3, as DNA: TGCGCCAGAAGAAAACAGGGAGATGAGCAGTTCTTC.

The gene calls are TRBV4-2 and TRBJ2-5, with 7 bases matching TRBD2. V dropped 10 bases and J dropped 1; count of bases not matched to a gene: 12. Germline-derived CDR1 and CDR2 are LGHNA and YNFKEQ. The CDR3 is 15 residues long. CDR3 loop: CATRKGGRAQETQYF. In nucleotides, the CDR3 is TGTGCCACCCGTAAAGGCGGGAGAGCCCAAGAGACCCAGTACTTC.

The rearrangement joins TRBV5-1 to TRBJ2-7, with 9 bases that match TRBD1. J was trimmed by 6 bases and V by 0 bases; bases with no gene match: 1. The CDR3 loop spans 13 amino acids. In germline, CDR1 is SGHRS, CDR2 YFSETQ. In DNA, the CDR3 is TGCGCCAGCAGCTTGGTGGACAGGGGCGAGCAGTACTTC. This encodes CASSLVDRGEQYF.

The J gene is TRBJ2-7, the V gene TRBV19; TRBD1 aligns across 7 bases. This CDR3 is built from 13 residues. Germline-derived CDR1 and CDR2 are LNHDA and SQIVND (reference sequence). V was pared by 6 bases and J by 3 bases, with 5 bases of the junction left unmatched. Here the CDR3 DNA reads TGTGCCAGTAGACAGGGGACACACTACGAGCAGTACTTC. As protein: CASRQGTHYEQYF.